The present T cell receptor (beta chain) was sequenced within a study of memory CD4+ T cells and cytomegalovirus serostatus. Profiled with immunoSEQ multiplex PCR; TCRdb holds only in-frame clones, not every one. Of around 99,000 clones listed, 80% are singletons. CDR1 KGHSH and CDR2 LQKENI come from the germline V gene. The CDR3 extends over 14 amino acids. Trimming stripped 0 bases from V and 3 bases from J, with 8 bases between. Single viable CD3+CD4+CD8-CD45RO+ cells were sorted as the memory CD4+ T cells. The clonotype originates from an adult in good health and CMV-seropositive. The chain links TRBV18 to TRBJ2-5; D call uncertain. The sequenced sample was memory CD4+ T cells from blood. The CDR3 protein is CASSPPSTKETQYF. In DNA form, the CDR3 reads TGTGCCAGCTCACCACCCAGCACGAAAGAGACCCAGTACTTC.